This T cell receptor (beta chain) was sequenced during a study of breast tumors, draining lymph nodes, adjacent tissues. Study-level points and caveats: Tumor TCR diversity was below lymph nodes but above nontumor tissue. Findings are consistent with lymph node origin and intratumoral expansion of most tumor T cells. The lymph node origin of tumor T cells was framed as consistent with a hypothesis, not demonstrated. Tumor and nontumor repertoires were significantly more similar in luminal-like than in basal-like breast cancer.

Samples came from axillary lymph nodes draining the breast cancer. TCRdb fed the multiplex PCR reads into MiXCR, producing one record per CDR3 protein. Seen here are over 100,000 distinct CDR3 sequences, approximately 20% observed once, and the top ten hold roughly 2.7%. V lost 4 bases and J lost 12, with 17 bases in between. Germline V CDR1 and CDR2: SGHNT, YENEEA. The CDR3 is made up of 13 amino acids. Many counts were recorded for this clonotype. As yet, its antigen is unknown. This TCR came from a female donor with breast cancer. Some clones in this sample may be carry-over from other donors' samples. The sample was axillary lymph node tissue. This chain uses TRBV11-3 with TRBJ2-3, with D possibly TRBD2 on 5 matching bases. The CDR3 reads CASSSLLGGFQYF. CDR3 in DNA: TGTGCCAGCAGCTCCCTCCTAGGCGGGTTTCAGTATTTT.